Listed here are 20 T cell receptor beta chains from one sample, sequenced in a study of regulatory T cells in long-lasting Graves disease. Time point noted: newly diagnosed GD, antithyroid drugs for less than 3 months. Preparation of the TCR library used RNA extracted from PBMCs. Arm-PCR of CDR3 regions with iRepertoire HTBI primers generated TCR beta libraries. TCRdb analysed the multiplex PCR reads with MiXCR anew, one entry per CDR3 protein. The profile shows some 500,000 distinct CDR3 sequences, about 15% of them singletons. The sample was also linked to a second study, of T cells in Graves' hyperthyroidism and ophthalmopathy.

The source material was peripheral blood mononuclear cells (PBMCs), sampled at new diagnosis, from a patient treated with antithyroid drugs. Receptor source: a woman aged 40 to 65 with Graves disease.

This clonotype was recorded only once. A read error may be the cause here, since a much bigger clone is one base away. This chain uses TRBV13 with TRBJ2-1; 7 nucleotides agree with TRBD1. Trimming at V came to 6 bases and at J to 9 bases, leaving 11 bases not matched to a gene. The CDR3 extends over 14 amino acids. CDR1 and CDR2 (germline): PRHDT, FYEKMQ (reference sequence). The CDR3 DNA follows: TGTGCCAGCAGTCAAAGGGGGCGGCTGAGTGAGCAGTTCTTC. Translation: CASSQRGRLSEQFF.

In its sample, this clonotype was seen a few times. The chain employs TRBV7-9 and TRBJ1-4, with 7 bases matching TRBD1. This CDR3 spans 14 amino acids. Per germline, CDR1 SEHNR and CDR2 FQNEAQ (reference sequence). V shed 5 bases, J shed 5 bases, and the junction held 5 bases outside the gene matches. The CDR3 sequence is CASSPQGPNEKLFF. The CDR3 DNA follows: TGTGCCAGCAGCCCACAGGGGCCGAATGAAAAACTGTTTTTT.

The chain has TRBV18 and TRBJ2-1, with D hard to call. Trimming stripped 3 bases from V and 0 bases from J, with 12 bases between. The CDR3 spans 16 residues. The germline V gene encodes CDR1 KGHSH and CDR2 LQKENI. Here the CDR3 reads CASSPVVLSSYNEQFF. CDR3 nucleotide sequence: TGTGCCAGCTCACCCGTAGTTCTTAGCTCCTACAATGAGCAGTTCTTC. Full variable domain (outside the CDR3, taken from reference TRBV18 and TRBJ2-1): NAGVMQNPRHLVRRRGQEARLRCSPMKGHSHVYWYRQLPEEGLKFMVYLQKENIIDESGMPKERFSAEFPKEGPSILRIQQVVRGDSAAYFCASSPVVLSSYNEQFFGPGTRLTVL.

This clonotype appeared a few times. The V gene is TRBV3-1, the J gene TRBJ2-5, with D perhaps TRBD1 (5 bases). The CDR3 consists of 12 residues. Germline V CDR1 and CDR2: LGHDT, YNNKEL (reference sequence). Trimming stripped 6 bases from V and 5 bases from J, with 10 bases between. The CDR3 is CASRSRGETQYF. DNA of the CDR3: TGTGCCAGCAGGTCTAGGGGTGAGACCCAGTACTTC.

The chain joins TRBV6-5 to TRBJ2-3; the D gene is possibly TRBD2 (7 bases). This CDR3 is built from 17 residues. V gave up 0 bases and J gave up 3 bases, with 16 bases separating them. The germline CDR1 and CDR2 sequences are MNHEY and SVGAGI. CDR3 region: CASSYSLWGGRTDTQYF. The CDR3 nucleotides read TGTGCCAGCAGTTACTCGTTGTGGGGGGGCAGGACAGATACGCAGTATTTT.

This clonotype was detected only a few times. The J gene is TRBJ2-7, the V gene TRBV6-1; D might be TRBD1 or TRBD2, each matching 5 bases. CDR1 is MNHNS, CDR2 SASEGT, per germline. V gave up 7 bases and J gave up 2 bases, with 18 bases separating them. This CDR3 has 15 residues. The chain's CDR3 is CASMSGRDWTYEQYF. As DNA, the CDR3 is TGTGCCAGCATGTCGGGACGAGACTGGACCTACGAGCAGTACTTC.

This clonotype was counted ten times or more. The J gene is TRBJ2-7, the V gene TRBV2; D gene unclear. Trimming took off 5 bases at V and 4 bases at J, with 12 bases between the two ends. CDR3 size: 13 residues. Germline V gene sequence: CDR1 SNHLY, CDR2 FYNNEI. The DNA of the CDR3 is TGTGCCAGCAGTCAAGAAGTGCTGTACGAGCAGTACTTC. Its translation is CASSQEVLYEQYF.

This clonotype was detected ten times or more. The chain carries TRBV4-1 and TRBJ2-1, with a tentative D call TRBD2 (5 bases). The V end was cut by 3 bases, the J end by 0 bases, with 12 bases between. There are 16 residues in the CDR3. In germline, CDR1 is MGHRA, CDR2 YSYEKL. CDR3 protein: CASSQRTRNSYNEQFF. The DNA for the CDR3 is TGCGCCAGCAGCCAGAGGACTCGTAACTCCTACAATGAGCAGTTCTTC.

This clonotype was observed a handful of times. This rearrangement joins TRBV12-3 or TRBV12-4 to TRBJ2-4; D remains ambiguous. Trimming cost V 3 bases and J 5 bases, with 14 bases left between them. The CDR3 has 15 amino acids. CDR3 DNA: TGTGCCAGCAGTTTTCTCCTGGGTTCAGAAAACATTCAGTACTTC. Its translation is CASSFLLGSENIQYF.

With regard to this clonotype: This could be a read error, since a much larger clone is one nucleotide away. This rearrangement joins TRBV6-1 to TRBJ2-3; TRBD1 agrees at 7 bases. This CDR3 has 14 residues. Germline V CDR1 and CDR2: MNHNS, SASEGT. The chain's CDR3 is CASRSTGRTDMQYF. The CDR3 DNA is TGTGCCAGCAGATCGACAGGGCGTACAGATATGCAGTATTTT.

This clonotype was seen many times. The genes are TRBV6-2 or TRBV6-3 and TRBJ2-1; 8 bases match TRBD1. This CDR3 region has 16 residues. Germline assignment: CDR1 MNHEY and CDR2 SVGEGT. V lost 0 bases to trimming and J lost 12 bases; unmatched junction nucleotides: 13. Here the CDR3 reads CASSYSRQGKSYGQFF. CDR3 bases: TGTGCCAGCAGTTACTCGAGACAGGGGAAAAGCTACGGGCAGTTCTTC.

This clonotype was picked up many times. The V gene is TRBV12-3 or TRBV12-4, the J gene TRBJ2-7; possibly TRBD1 for D (5 bases). Trimming stripped 0 bases from V and 2 bases from J, with 11 bases between. The CDR3 length is 15 residues. CDR3 protein: CASSLAQGPTYEQYF. The CDR3 bases are TGTGCCAGCAGTTTAGCCCAGGGCCCAACCTACGAGCAGTACTTC.

For this clonotype: Possible read error: a much larger clone is one base away. The V gene is TRBV28, the J gene TRBJ2-3; D call uncertain. Trimming removed 5 bases at V and 3 bases at J, with 12 bases between. Germline assignment: CDR1 MDHEN and CDR2 SYDVKM. This CDR3 is 14 amino acids long. The CDR3 bases are TGTGCCAGCAGTCTACGAAGGGAAACAGATACGCAGTATTTT. The encoded protein is CASSLRRETDTQYF.

The genes are TRBV10-3 and TRBJ1-1, with D possibly matching TRBD1 (6 bases). CDR1 and CDR2 (germline): ENHRY, SYGVKD. CDR3 size: 14 residues. Trimming stripped 6 bases from V and 1 base from J, with 12 bases between. CDR3 sequence (DNA): TGTGCCATCAGCAGGGGAGGACCGAACACTGAAGCTTTCTTT. This sequence encodes CAISRGGPNTEAFF.

This clonotype has at least ten counts. The V call is TRBV19, the J call TRBJ1-5; TRBD1 matches at 7 bases. Germline V gene lookup returns CDR1 LNHDA and CDR2 SQIVND (reference sequence). The CDR3 totals 16 residues. V was pared by 7 bases and J by 0 bases, with 9 bases of the junction left unmatched. In DNA, the CDR3 is TGTGCCAGTACCCCCAGGGACAGCAATAGCAATCAGCCCCAGCATTTT. Amino acid sequence: CASTPRDSNSNQPQHF.

This clonotype appeared a few times. The chain recombines TRBV5-1 with TRBJ1-1; 8 bases are a match to TRBD1. CDR3 length: 16 amino acids. Germline loops: CDR1 SGHRS, CDR2 YFSETQ. V was clipped by 1 base and J by 0 bases; unmatched bases: 5. CDR3 in DNA: TGCGCCAGCAGCTTGAACCCAGGGGGCTTGAACACTGAAGCTTTCTTT. Amino acid sequence: CASSLNPGGLNTEAFF.

The rearrangement joins TRBV18 to TRBJ1-2; 7 positions agree with TRBD1. With V trimmed by 4 bases and J by 6 bases, 11 bases remained unmatched. This CDR3 region has 15 residues. CDR1 KGHSH and CDR2 LQKENI come from the germline V gene. The CDR3 region has the DNA TGTGCCAGCTCACTGAGTTTCCGGGACAGCCATGGCTACACCTTC. It yields the protein CASSLSFRDSHGYTF.

This clonotype occurred many times. This chain links TRBV6-1 with TRBJ1-2; TRBD1 matches at 7 bases. With V trimmed by 7 bases and J by 8 bases, 13 bases remained unmatched. This CDR3 region has 14 residues. The germline V gene has CDR1 MNHNS and CDR2 SASEGT. CDR3 region: CASTSPGGGKGYTF. The CDR3 DNA sequence: TGTGCCAGCACCTCCCCGGGAGGGGGCAAAGGCTACACCTTC.

V gene TRBV4-1 combines with J gene TRBJ2-5, with D hard to call. Germline-derived CDR1 and CDR2 are MGHRA and YSYEKL. CDR3 length: 13 amino acids. Trimming took off 2 bases at V and 4 bases at J, with 8 bases between the two ends. CDR3 nucleotides: TGCGCCAGCAGCCAACCCGATGGAGAGACCCAGTACTTC. Protein sequence: CASSQPDGETQYF.

This clonotype was detected many times. The gene calls are TRBV6-1 and TRBJ1-6; 8 bases are shared with TRBD1. J was trimmed by 10 bases and V by 5 bases; bases with no gene match: 4. Germline CDR1 is MNHNS and CDR2 is SASEGT. This CDR3 has 13 residues. Here the CDR3 reads CASSRTGNSPLHF. DNA for the CDR3: TGTGCCAGCAGTCGGACAGGGAACTCACCCCTCCACTTT.